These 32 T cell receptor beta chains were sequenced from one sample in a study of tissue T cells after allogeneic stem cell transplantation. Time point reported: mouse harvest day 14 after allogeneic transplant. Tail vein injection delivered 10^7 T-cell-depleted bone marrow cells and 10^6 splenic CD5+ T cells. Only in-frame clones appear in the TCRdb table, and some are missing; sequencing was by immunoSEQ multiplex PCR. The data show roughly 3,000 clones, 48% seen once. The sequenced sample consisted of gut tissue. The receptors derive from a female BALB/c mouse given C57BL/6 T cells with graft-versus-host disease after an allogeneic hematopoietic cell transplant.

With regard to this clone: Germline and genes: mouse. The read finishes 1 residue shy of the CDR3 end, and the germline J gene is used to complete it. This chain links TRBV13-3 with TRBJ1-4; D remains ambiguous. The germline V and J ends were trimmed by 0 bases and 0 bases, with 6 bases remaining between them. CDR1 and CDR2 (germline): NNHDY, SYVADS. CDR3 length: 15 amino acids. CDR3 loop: CASSDAPISNERLFF. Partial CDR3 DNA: TGTGCCAGCAGTGATGCTCCCATTTCCAACGAAAGATTATTT.

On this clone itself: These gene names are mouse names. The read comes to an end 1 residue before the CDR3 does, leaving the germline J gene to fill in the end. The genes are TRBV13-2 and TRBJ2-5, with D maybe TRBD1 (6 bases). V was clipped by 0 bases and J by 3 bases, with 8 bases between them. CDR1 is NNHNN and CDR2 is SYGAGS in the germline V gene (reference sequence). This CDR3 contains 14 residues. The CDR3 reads CASGDGGQQDTQYF. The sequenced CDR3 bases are TGTGCCAGCGGTGATGGGGGACAACAAGACACCCAGTAC.

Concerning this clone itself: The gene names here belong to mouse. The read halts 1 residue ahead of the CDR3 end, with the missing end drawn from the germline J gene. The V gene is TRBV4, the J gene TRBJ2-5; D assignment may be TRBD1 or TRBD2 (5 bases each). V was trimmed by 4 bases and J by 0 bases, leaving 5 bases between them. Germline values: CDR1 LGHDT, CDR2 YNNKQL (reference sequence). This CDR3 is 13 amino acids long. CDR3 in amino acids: CASSWGNQDTQYF. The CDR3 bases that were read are TGTGCCAGCAGCTGGGGGAACCAAGACACCCAGTAC.

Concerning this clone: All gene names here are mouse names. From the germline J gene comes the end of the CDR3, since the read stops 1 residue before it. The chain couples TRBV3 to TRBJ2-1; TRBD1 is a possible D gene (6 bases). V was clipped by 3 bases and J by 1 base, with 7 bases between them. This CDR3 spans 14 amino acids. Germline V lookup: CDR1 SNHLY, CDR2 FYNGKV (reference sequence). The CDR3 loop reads CASSFGQNYAEQFF. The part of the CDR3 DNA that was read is TGTGCCAGCAGCTTTGGACAGAACTATGCTGAGCAGTTC.

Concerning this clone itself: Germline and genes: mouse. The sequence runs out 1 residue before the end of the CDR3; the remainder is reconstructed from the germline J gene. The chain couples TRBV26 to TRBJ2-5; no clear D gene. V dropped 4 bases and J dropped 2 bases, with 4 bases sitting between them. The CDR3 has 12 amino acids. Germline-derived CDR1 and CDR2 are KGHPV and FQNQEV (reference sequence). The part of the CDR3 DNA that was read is TGTGCCAGCAGTCGGGGCCAAGACACCCAGTAC. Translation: CASSRGQDTQY. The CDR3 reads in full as CASSRGQDTQYF.

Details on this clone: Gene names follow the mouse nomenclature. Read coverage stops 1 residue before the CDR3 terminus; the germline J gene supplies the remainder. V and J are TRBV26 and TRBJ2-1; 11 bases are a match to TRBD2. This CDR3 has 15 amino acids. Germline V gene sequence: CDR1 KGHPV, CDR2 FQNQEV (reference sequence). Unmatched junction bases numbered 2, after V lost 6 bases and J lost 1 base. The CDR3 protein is CASRDWGVNYAEQFF. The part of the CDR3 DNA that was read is TGTGCCAGCAGGGACTGGGGGGTAAACTATGCTGAGCAGTTC. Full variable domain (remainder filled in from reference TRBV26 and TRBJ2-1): NSKVIQTPRYLVKGQGQKAKMRCIPEKGHPVVFWYQQNKNNEFKFLINFQNQEVLQQIDMTEKRFSAECPSNSPCSLEIQSSEAGDSALYLCASRDWGVNYAEQFFGPGTRLTVL.

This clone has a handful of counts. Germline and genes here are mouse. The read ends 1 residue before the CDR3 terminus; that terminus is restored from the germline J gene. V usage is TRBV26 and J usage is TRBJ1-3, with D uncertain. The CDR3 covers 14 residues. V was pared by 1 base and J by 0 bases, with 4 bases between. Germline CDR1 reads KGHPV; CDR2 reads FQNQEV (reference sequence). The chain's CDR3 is CASSLWNSGNTLYF. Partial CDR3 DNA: TGTGCCAGCAGTCTGTGGAATTCTGGAAATACGCTCTAT.

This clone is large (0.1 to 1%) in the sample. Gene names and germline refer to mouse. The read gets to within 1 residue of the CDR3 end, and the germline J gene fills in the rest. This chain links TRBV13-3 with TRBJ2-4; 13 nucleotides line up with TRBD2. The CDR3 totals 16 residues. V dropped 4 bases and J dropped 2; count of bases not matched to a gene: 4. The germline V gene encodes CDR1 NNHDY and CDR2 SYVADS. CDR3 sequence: CASSPGTGGVQNTLYF. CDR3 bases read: TGTGCCAGCAGTCCCGGGACTGGGGGGGTTCAAAACACCTTGTAC. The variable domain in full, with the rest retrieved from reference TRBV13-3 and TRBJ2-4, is EAAVTQSPRSKVAVTGGKVTLSCHQTNNHDYMYWYRQDTGHGLRLIHYSYVADSTEKGDIPDGYKASRPSQENFSLILELASLSQTAVYFCASSPGTGGVQNTLYFGAGTRLSVL.

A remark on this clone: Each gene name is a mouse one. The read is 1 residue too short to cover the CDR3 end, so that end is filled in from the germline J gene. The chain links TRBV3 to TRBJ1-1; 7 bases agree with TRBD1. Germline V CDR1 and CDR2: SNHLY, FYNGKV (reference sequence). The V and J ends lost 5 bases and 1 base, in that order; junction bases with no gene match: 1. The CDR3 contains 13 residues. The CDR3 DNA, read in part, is TGTGCCAGCAGCCCAGGGGGGAACACAGAAGTCTTC. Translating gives CASSPGGNTEVF. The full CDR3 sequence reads CASSPGGNTEVFF.

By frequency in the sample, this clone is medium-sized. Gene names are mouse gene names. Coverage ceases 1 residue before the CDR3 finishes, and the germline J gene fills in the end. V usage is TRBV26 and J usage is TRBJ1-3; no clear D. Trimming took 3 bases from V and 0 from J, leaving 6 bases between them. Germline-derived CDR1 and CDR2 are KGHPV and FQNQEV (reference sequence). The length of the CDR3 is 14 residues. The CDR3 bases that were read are TGTGCCAGCAGTCTCGCAGGTTCTGGAAATACGCTCTAT. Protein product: CASSLAGSGNTLY. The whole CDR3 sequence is CASSLAGSGNTLYF.

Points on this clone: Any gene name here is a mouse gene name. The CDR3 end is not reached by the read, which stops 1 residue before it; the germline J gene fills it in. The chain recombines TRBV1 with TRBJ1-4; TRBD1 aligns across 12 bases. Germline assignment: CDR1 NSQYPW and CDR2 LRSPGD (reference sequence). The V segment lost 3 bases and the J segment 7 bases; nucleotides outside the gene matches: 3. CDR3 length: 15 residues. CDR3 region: CTCSARDRGLERLFF. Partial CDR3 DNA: TGCACCTGCAGTGCCCGGGACAGGGGGCTCGAAAGATTATTT.

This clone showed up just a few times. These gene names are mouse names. The CDR3 reads CASSLHQSNTEVFF. The sequenced part of the CDR3 DNA is TGTGCCAGCTCTCTACATCAATCAAACACAGAAGTCTTC. The genes are TRBV12-1 and TRBJ1-1; D call uncertain. The CDR3 end lies 1 residue beyond the end of the read and is filled in from the germline J gene. The CDR3 length is 14 residues. Germline V CDR1 and CDR2: SGHSN, HYEKVE. V was shortened by 1 base and J by 0 bases, with 8 bases between the two germline ends.

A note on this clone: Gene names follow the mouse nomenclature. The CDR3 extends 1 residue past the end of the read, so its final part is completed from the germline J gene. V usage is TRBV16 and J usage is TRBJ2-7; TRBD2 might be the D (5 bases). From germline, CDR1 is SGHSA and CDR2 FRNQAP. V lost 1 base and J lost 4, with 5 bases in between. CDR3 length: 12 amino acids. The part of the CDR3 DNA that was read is TGTGCAAGCAGCTTAGCTGGGTATGAACAGTAC. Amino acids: CASSLAGYEQY. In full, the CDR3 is CASSLAGYEQYF.

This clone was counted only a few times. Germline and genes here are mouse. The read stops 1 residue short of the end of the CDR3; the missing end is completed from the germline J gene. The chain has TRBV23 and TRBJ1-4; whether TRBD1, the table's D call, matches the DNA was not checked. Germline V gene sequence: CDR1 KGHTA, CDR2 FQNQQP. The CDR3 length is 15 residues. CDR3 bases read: TGCTCCAGCAGTCAATCCGGGACAGGGAACGAAAGATTATTT. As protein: CSSSQSGTGNERLF. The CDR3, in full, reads CSSSQSGTGNERLFF.

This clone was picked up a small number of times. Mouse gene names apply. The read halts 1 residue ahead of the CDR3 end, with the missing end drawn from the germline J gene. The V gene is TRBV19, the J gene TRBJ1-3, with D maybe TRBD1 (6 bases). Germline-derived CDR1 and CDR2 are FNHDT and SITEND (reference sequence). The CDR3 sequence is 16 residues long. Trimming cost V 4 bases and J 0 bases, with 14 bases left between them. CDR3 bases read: TGTGCCAGCAGTCCCGGGACACAATATTCTGGAAATACGCTCTAT. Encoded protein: CASSPGTQYSGNTLY. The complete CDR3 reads CASSPGTQYSGNTLYF.

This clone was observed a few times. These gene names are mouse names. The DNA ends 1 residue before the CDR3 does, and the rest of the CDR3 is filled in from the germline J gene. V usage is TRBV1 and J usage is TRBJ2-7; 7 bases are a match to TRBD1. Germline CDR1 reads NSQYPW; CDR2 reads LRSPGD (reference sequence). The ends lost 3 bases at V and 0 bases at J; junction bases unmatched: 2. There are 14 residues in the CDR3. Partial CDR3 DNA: TGCACCTGCAGTGCCAGGGGGAGCTCCTATGAACAGTAC. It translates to CTCSARGSSYEQY. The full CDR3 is CTCSARGSSYEQYF.

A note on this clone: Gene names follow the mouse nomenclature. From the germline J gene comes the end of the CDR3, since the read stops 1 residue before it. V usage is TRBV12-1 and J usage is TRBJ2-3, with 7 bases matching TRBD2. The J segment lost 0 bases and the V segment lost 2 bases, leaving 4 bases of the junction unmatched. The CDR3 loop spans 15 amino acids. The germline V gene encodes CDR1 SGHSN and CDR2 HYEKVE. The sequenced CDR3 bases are TGTGCCAGCTCTCGCTGGGGGACTAGTGCAGAAACGCTGTAT. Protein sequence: CASSRWGTSAETLY. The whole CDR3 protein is CASSRWGTSAETLYF.

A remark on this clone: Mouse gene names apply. This chain's CDR3 is CASSLGTVTEVFF. The CDR3 DNA, read in part, is TGTGCCAGCAGTCTAGGGACAGTCACAGAAGTCTTC. The V gene is TRBV26, the J gene TRBJ1-1; TRBD1 agrees at 7 bases. The read comes to an end 1 residue before the CDR3 does, leaving the germline J gene to fill in the end. Germline lookup yields CDR1 KGHPV and CDR2 FQNQEV (reference sequence). The CDR3 runs to 13 residues. V lost 3 bases, J lost 4 bases, and 2 bases stayed unmatched.

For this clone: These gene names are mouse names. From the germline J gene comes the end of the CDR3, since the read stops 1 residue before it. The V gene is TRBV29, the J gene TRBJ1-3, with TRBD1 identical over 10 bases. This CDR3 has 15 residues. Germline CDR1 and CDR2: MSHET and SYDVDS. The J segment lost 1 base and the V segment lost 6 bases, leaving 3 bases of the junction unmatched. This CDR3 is CASSSTGGSGNTLYF. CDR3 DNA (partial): TGTGCTAGCAGCTCGACAGGGGGCTCTGGAAATACGCTCTAT. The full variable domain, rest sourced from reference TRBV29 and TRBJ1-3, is DMKVTQMPRYLIKRMGENVLLECGQDMSHETMYWYRQDPGLGLQLIYISYDVDSNSEGDIPKGYRVSRKKREHFSLILDSAKTNQTSVYFCASSSTGGSGNTLYFGEGSRLIVV.

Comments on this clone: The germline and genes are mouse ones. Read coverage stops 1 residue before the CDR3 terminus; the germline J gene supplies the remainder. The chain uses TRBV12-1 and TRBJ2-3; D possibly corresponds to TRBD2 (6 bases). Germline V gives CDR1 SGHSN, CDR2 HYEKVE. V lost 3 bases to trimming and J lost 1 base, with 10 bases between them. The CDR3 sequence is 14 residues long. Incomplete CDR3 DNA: TGTGCCAGCTCTGCAAACTGGGGTGCAGAAACGCTGTAT. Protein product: CASSANWGAETLY. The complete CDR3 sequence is CASSANWGAETLYF.

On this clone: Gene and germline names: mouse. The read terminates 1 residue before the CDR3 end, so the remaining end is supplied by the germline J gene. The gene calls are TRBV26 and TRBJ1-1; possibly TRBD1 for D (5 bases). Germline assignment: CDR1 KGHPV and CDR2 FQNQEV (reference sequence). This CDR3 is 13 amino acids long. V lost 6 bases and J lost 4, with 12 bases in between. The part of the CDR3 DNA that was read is TGTGCCAGCAGCTCAGGGTTAGGCACAGAAGTCTTC. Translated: CASSSGLGTEVF. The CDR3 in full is CASSSGLGTEVFF. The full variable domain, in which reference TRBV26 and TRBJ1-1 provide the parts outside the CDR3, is NSKVIQTPRYLVKGQGQKAKMRCIPEKGHPVVFWYQQNKNNEFKFLINFQNQEVLQQIDMTEKRFSAECPSNSPCSLEIQSSEAGDSALYLCASSSGLGTEVFFGKGTRLTVV.

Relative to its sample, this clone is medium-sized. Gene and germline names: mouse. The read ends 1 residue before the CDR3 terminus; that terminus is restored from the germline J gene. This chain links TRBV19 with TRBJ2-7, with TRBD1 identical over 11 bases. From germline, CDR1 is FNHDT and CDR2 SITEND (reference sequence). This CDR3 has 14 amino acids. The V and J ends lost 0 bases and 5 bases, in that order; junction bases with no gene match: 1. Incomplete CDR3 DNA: TGTGCCAGCAGTATAGGGACAGGGGGCCATGAACAGTAC. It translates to CASSIGTGGHEQY. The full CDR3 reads CASSIGTGGHEQYF.

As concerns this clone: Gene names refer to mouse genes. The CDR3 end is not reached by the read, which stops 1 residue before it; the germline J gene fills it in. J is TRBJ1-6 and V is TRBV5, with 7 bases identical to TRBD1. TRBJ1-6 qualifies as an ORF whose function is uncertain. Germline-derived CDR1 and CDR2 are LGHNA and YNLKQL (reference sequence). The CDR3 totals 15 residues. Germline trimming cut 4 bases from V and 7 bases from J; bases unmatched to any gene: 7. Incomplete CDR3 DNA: TGTGCCAGCAGCCTCACAGGGGCGGGGAATTCGCCCCTCTAC. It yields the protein CASSLTGAGNSPLY. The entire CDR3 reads CASSLTGAGNSPLYF.

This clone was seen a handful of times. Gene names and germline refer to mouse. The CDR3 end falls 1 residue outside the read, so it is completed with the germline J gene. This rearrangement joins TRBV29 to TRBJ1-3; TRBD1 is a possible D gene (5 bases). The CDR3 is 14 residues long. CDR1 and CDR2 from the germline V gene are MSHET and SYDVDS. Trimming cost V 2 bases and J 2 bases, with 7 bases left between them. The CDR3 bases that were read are TGTGCTAGCAGTTTAAGAGGGGCTGGAAATACGCTCTAT. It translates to CASSLRGAGNTLY. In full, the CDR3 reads CASSLRGAGNTLYF.

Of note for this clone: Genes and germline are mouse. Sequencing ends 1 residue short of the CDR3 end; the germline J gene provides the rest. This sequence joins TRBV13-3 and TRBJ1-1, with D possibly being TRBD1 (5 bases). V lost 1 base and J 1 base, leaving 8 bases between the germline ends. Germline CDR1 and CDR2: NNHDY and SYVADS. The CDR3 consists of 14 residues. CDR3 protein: CASSDWQGNTEVFF. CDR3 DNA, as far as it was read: TGTGCCAGCAGTGATTGGCAGGGGAACACAGAAGTCTTC.

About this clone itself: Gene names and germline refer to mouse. The sequenced CDR3 bases are TGTGCCAGCAGCCCCGACTGGTATGAACAGTAC. As protein: CASSPDWYEQY. The CDR3 reads in full as CASSPDWYEQYF. The V and J genes are TRBV4 and TRBJ2-7; D is perhaps TRBD2 (6 bases). The missing CDR3 end, 1 residue past where the read stops, is filled in from the germline J gene. The CDR3 loop spans 12 amino acids. V was shortened by 5 bases and J by 4 bases, with 9 bases between the two germline ends. Germline lookup yields CDR1 LGHDT and CDR2 YNNKQL (reference sequence).

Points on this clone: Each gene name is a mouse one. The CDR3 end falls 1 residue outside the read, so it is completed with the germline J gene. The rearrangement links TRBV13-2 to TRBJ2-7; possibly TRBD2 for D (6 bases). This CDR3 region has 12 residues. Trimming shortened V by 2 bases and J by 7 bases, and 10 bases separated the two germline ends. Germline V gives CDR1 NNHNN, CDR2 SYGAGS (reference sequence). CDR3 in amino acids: CASGDLGREQYF. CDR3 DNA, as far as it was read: TGTGCCAGCGGTGACCTGGGGCGGGAACAGTAC.

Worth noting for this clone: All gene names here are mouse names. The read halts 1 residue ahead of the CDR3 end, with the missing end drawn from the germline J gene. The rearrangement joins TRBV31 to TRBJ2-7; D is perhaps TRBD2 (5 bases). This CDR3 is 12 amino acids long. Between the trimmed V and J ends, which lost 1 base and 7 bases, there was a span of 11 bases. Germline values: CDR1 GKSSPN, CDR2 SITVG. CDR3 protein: CAWSPWVGEQYF. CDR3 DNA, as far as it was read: TGTGCCTGGAGTCCCTGGGTGGGGGAACAGTAC.

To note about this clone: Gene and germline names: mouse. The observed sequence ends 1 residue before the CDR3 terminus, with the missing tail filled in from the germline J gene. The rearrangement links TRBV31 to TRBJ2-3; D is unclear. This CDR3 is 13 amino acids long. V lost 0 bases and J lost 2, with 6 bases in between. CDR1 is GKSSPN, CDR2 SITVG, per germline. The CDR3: CAWSLVFAETLYF. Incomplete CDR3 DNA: TGTGCCTGGAGTCTAGTCTTTGCAGAAACGCTGTAT.

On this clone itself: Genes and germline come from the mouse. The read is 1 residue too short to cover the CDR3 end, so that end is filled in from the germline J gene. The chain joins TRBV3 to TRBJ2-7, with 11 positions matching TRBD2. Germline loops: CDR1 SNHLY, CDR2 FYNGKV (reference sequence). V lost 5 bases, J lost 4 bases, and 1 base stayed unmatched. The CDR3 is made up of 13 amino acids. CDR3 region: CASSRDWGYEQYF. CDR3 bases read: TGTGCCAGCAGCCGGGACTGGGGGTATGAACAGTAC.

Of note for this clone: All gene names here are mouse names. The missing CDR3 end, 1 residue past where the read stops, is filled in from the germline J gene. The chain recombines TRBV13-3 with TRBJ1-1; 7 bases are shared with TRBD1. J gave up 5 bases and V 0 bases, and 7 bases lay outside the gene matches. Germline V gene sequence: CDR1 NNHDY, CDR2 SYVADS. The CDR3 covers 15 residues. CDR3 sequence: CASSDERGRGTEVFF. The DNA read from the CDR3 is TGTGCCAGCAGTGATGAGAGGGGGCGAGGTACAGAAGTCTTC.

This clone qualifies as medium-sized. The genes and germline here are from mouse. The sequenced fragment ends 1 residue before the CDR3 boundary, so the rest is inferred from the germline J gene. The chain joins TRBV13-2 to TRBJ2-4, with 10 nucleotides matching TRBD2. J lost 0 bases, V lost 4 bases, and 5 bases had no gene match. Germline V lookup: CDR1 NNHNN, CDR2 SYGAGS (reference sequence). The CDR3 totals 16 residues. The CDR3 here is CASGPGLGSSQNTLYF. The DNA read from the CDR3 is TGTGCCAGCGGTCCGGGACTGGGGTCTAGTCAAAACACCTTGTAC.